A single T cell receptor (beta chain) is shown here with its context. The CDR3 is 16 amino acids. Per germline, CDR1 MRHNA and CDR2 SNTAGT. The ends were cut back, 0 bases at V and 5 bases at J, with 15 bases in the middle. This specimen comes from a study of Ad26.COV2.S vaccination and SARS-CoV-2 variants. Treatment: roughly 18 received Ad26.COV2.S at low or high dose, single or two shots; about 5 received placebo; per-sample allocation not given. Specimens were obtained on day 63 following the first vaccine or placebo injection. The method was immunoSEQ multiplex PCR; TCRdb's version includes in-frame clones alone and lacks a portion of them. Of approximately 280,000 clones listed, 70% to 90% are singletons.

The chain is built from TRBV6-4 and TRBJ2-3; possible D gene TRBD2, 6 bases. The receptor's source is a person between 18 and 65 years old who received the Ad26.COV2.S COVID-19 vaccine or a placebo. The material sequenced was peripheral blood, taken in a trial of Ad26.COV2.S vaccine versus placebo. The CDR3 nucleotides are TGTGCCAGCAGTGACTCCGGGGGAGTCGGTCTAGATACGCAGTATTTT. This encodes CASSDSGGVGLDTQYF.